This T cell receptor (beta chain) was identified in a study of T cell responses to AZD1222 COVID-19 vaccine. Repertoires were generated with immunoSEQ multiplex PCR, while TCRdb's copy carries only in-frame clones and drops some. The sample consists of 33,000 or so clones, 85% to 90% of them appearing once. V was pared by 1 base and J by 5 bases, with 9 bases of the junction left unmatched. This CDR3 has 16 residues. CDR1 KGHDR and CDR2 SFDVKD come from the germline V gene. Study-level findings and limits: Donors were chiefly white British, with a greater number of females, and clonal diversity was perhaps underestimated.

Turning to this clone: The target antigen is unknown.

Combined were second doses at about 4 or about 12 weeks. The chain employs TRBV24-1 and TRBJ1-1; 7 nucleotides align to TRBD1. The TCR was taken from an adult who received the AZD1222 COVID-19 vaccine. The specimen comprised peripheral blood, sampled 28 days after the second AZD1222 dose. The CDR3 DNA reads as TGTGCCACCAGTGATTTACCTAACAGGGGTTATACTGAAGCTTTCTTT. It is translated as CATSDLPNRGYTEAFF.